The sample holds a few counts of the clone carrying this T cell receptor (beta chain). What it binds is unknown. Gene names denote mouse genes. Read sequence stops 1 residue before the CDR3 end, and the germline J gene provides the missing end. The CDR3 has 11 residues. Germline V lookup: CDR1 MSHET, CDR2 SYDVDS. Trimming took 4 bases from V and 7 from J, leaving 8 bases between them. The source of the sample is a study of tissue T cells after allogeneic stem cell transplantation. Notes on the study in general: Few T cell clones were shared across patients, but motif clusters showed tissue-specific shared signatures. Within patients, tissue anatomy strongly shaped TCR repertoire composition.

CDR3 sequences, V/J genes, frequencies and template counts came from survey-depth TCRbeta sequencing. Only in-frame clones appear in the TCRdb table, and some are missing; sequencing was by immunoSEQ multiplex PCR. This table holds about 50,000 clones, roughly 73% found once. The TCR sequence derives from a pool of C57BL/6 mice in good health. The J gene is TRBJ2-7, the V gene TRBV29, with D tentatively TRBD1 or TRBD2 (5 bases each). What was sequenced was sorted cells pooled from one or two spleens. The CDR3 region is CASSSRGEQYF. The part of the CDR3 DNA that was read is TGTGCTAGCAGTTCCCGGGGCGAACAGTAC.